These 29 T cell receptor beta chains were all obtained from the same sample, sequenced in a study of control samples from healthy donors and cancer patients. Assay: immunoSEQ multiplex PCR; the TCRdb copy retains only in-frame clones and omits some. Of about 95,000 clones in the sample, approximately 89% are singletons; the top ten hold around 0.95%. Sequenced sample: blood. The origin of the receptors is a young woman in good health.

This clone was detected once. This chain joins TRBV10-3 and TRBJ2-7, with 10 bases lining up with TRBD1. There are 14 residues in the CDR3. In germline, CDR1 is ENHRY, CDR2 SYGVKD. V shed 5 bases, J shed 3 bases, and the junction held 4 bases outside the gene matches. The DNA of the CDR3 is TGTGCCATCAGTTTCGGGACAGGGGACTACGAGCAGTACTTC. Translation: CAISFGTGDYEQYF.

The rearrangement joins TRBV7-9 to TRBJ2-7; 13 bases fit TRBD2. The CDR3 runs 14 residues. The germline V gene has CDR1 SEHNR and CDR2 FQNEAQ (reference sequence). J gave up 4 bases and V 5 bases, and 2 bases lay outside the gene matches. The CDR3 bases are TGTGCCAGCAGCACTAGCGGGAGGGCATACGAGCAGTACTTC. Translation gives CASSTSGRAYEQYF.

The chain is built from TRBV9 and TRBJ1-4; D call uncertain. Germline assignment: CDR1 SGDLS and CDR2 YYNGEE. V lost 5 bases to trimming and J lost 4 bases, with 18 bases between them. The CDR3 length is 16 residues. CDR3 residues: CASSVAGGTSNEKLFF. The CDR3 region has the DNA TGTGCCAGCAGTGTCGCGGGCGGTACAAGTAATGAAAAACTGTTTTTT.

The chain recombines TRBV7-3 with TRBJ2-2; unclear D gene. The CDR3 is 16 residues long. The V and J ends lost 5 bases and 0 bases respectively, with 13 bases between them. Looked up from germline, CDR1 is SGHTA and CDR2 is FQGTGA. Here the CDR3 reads CASSARSFANTGELFF. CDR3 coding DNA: TGTGCCAGCAGCGCGCGGTCTTTCGCGAACACCGGGGAGCTGTTTTTT.

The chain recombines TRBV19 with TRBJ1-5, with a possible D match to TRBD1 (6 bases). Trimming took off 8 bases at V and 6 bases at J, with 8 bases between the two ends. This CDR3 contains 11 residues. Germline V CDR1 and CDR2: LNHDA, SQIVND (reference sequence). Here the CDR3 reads CASGGGQPQHF. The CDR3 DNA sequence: TGTGCCAGTGGAGGGGGTCAGCCCCAGCATTTT. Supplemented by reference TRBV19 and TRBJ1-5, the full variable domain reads DGGITQSPKYLFRKEGQNVTLSCEQNLNHDAMYWYRQDPGQGLRLIYYSQIVNDFQKGDIAEGYSVSREKKESFPLTVTSAQKNPTAFYLCASGGGQPQHFGDGTRLSIL.

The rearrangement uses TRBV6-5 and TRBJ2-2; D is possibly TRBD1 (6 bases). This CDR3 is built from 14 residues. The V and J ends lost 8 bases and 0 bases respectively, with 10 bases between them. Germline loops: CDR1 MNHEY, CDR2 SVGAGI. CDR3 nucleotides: TGTGCCAGCTTACAGGGATCGAACACCGGGGAGCTGTTTTTT. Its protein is CASLQGSNTGELFF.

CDR3 protein: CASSLTGRNYGYTF. In nucleotides, the CDR3 is TGTGCCAGCAGTTTGACGGGGCGAAACTATGGCTACACCTTC. This chain links TRBV27 with TRBJ1-2; D is perhaps TRBD1 (5 bases). Trimming removed 3 bases at V and 2 bases at J, with 10 bases between. The CDR3 runs 14 residues. Germline assignment: CDR1 MNHEY and CDR2 SMNVEV (reference sequence).

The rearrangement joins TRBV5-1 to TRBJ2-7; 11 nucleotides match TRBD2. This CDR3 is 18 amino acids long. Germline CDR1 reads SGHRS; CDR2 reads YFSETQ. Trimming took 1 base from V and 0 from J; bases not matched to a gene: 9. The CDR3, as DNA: TGCGCCAGCAGCTTGTACGTGACTAGCGGGGTGAGCTCCTACGAGCAGTACTTC. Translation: CASSLYVTSGVSSYEQYF.

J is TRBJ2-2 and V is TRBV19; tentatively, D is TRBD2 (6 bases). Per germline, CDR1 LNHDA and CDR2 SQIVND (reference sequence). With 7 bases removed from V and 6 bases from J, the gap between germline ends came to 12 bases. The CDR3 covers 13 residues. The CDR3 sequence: CASKTGEAGELFF. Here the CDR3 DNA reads TGTGCCAGTAAGACGGGGGAGGCCGGGGAGCTGTTTTTT.

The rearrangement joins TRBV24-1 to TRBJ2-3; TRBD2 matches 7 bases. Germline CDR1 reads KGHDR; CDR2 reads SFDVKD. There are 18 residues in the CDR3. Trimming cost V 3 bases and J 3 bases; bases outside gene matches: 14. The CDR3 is CATSDPPGGTLGTDTQYF. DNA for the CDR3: TGTGCCACCAGTGATCCCCCCGGGGGGACGTTGGGGACAGATACGCAGTATTTT.

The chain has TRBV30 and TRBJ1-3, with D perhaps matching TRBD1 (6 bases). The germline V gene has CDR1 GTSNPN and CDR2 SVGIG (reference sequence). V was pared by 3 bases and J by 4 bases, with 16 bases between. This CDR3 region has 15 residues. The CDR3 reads CAWRTIQGSGNTIYF. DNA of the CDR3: TGTGCCTGGAGAACCATTCAGGGGTCCGGAAACACCATATATTTT.

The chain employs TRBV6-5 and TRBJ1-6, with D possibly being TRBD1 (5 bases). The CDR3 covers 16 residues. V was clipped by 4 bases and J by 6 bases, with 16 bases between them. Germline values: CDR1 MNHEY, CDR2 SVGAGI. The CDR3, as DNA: TGTGCCAGCAGTTCCGGACAACTCCTCTTTAATTCACCCCTCCACTTT. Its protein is CASSSGQLLFNSPLHF.

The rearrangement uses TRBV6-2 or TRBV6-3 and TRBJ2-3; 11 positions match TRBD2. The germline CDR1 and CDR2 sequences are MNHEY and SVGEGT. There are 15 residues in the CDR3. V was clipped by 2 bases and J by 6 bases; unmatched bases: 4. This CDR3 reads CASSYKWTSGDTQYF. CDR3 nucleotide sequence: TGTGCCAGCAGTTACAAGTGGACTAGCGGGGATACGCAGTATTTT.

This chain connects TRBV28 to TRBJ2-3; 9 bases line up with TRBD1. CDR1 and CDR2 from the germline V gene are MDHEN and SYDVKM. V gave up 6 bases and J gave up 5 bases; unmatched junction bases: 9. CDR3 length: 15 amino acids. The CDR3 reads CASSATGQGGDTQYF. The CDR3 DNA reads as TGTGCCAGCAGCGCGACGGGACAGGGAGGAGATACGCAGTATTTT.

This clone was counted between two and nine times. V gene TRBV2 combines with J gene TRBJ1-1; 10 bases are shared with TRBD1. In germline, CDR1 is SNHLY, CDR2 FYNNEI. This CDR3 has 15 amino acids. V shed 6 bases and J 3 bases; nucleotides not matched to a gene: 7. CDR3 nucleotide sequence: TGTGCCAGCAGGTCCGGGACAGGGGTTTACACTGAAGCTTTCTTT. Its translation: CASRSGTGVYTEAFF.

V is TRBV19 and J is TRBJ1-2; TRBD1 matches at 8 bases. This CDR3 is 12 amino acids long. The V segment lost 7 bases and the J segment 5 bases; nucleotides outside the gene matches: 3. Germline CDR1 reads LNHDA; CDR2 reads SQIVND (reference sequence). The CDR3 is CASTQGGYGYTF. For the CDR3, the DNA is TGTGCCAGTACACAGGGGGGATATGGCTACACCTTC.

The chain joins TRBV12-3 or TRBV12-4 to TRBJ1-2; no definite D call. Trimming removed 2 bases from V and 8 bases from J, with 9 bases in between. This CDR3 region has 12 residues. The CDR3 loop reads CASSLTGEGYTF. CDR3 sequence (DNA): TGTGCCAGCAGTTTAACGGGTGAAGGCTACACCTTC.

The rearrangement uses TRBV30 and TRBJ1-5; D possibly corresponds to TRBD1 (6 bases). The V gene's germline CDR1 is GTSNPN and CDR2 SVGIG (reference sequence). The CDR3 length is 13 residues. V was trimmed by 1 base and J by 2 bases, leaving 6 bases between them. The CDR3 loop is CAWSGTGNQPQHF. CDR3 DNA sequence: TGTGCCTGGAGTGGGACAGGCAATCAGCCCCAGCATTTT.

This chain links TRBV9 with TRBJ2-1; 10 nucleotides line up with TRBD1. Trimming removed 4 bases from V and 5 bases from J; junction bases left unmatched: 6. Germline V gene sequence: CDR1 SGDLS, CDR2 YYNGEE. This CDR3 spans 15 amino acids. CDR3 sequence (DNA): TGTGCCAGCAGCCCCTCCGGACAGGGGGACAATGAGCAGTTCTTC. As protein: CASSPSGQGDNEQFF.

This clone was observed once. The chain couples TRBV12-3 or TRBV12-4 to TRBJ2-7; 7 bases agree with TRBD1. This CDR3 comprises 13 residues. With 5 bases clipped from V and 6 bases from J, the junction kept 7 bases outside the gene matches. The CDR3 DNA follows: TGTGCCAGCAGTCCCTTCACAGGGGTCGAGCAGTACTTC. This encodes CASSPFTGVEQYF.

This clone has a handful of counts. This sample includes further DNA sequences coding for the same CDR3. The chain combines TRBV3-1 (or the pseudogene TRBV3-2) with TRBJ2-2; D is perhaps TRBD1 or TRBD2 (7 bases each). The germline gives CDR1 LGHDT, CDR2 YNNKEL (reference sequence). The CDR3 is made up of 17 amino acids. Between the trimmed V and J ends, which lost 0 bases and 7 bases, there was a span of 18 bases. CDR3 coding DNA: TGTGCCAGCAGCCAAGAAGTAGCAGGGGGGGGGAGCGGGGAGCTGTTTTTT. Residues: CASSQEVAGGGSGELFF.

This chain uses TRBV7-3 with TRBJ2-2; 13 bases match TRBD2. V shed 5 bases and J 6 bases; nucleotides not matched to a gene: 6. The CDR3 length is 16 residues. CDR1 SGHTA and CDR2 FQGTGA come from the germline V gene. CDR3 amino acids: CASSPTSGGASGELFF. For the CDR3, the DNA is TGTGCCAGCAGCCCAACTAGCGGGGGGGCCTCCGGGGAGCTGTTTTTT.

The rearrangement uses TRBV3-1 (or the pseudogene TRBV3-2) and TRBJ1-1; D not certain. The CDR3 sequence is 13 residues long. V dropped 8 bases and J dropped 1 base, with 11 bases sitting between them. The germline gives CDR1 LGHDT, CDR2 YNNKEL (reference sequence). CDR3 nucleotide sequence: TGTGCCAGCGCAAGGCACTCGAACACTGAAGCTTTCTTT. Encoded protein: CASARHSNTEAFF.

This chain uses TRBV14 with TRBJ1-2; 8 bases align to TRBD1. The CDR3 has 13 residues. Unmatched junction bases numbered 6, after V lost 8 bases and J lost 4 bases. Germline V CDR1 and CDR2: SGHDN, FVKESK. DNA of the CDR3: TGTGCCAGCGTCCAGGGGGCCGGCTATGGCTACACCTTC. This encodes CASVQGAGYGYTF.

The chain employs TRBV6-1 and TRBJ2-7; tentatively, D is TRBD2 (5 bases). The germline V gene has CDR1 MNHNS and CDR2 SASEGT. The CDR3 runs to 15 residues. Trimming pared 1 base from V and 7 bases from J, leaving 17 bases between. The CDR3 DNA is TGTGCCAGCAGTGAAGACAGCGGCGACCTCTTAGAGCAGTACTTC. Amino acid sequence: CASSEDSGDLLEQYF.

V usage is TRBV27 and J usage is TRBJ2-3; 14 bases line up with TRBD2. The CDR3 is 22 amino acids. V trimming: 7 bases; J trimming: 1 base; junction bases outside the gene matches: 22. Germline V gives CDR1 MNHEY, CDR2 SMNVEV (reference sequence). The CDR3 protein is CASIGQAGLAGASPKGTDTQYF. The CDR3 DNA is TGTGCCAGCATAGGCCAAGCGGGACTAGCGGGAGCAAGCCCCAAGGGCACAGATACGCAGTATTTT.

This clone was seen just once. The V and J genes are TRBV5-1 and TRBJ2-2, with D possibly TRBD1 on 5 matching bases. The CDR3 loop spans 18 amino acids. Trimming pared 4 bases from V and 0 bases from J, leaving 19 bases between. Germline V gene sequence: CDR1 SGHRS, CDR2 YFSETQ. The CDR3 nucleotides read TGCGCCAGCAGCCCAAGGGTAGGGGCTCCTACGAACACCGGGGAGCTGTTTTTT. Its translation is CASSPRVGAPTNTGELFF.

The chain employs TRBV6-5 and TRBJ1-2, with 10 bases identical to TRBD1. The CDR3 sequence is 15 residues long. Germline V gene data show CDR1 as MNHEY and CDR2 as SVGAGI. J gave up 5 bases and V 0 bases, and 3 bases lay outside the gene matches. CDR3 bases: TGTGCCAGCAGTTACTCGGGACAGGGGCTTTATGGCTACACCTTC. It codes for CASSYSGQGLYGYTF.

The DNA for the CDR3 is TGTGCCAGCAGCCGAGGACTAGCGGGAGACATGAACACCGGGGAGCTGTTTTTT. It translates to CASSRGLAGDMNTGELFF. The V call is TRBV5-4, the J call TRBJ2-2; 13 positions agree with TRBD2. V lost 4 bases and J lost 1; bases outside the gene matches: 7. The CDR3 is made up of 18 amino acids. The V gene's germline CDR1 is SGHNT and CDR2 YYREEE (reference sequence).